These T cell receptor beta chains were read from a single sample in a study of blood T cell repertoires in COVID-19. Clones were sequenced by immunoSEQ multiplex PCR, and TCRdb holds only the in-frame ones, with some missing. The sample lists roughly 200,000 clones, about 83% occurring once. The sample taken for sequencing was PBMCs or T cells enriched from blood (not recorded which). Receptors were obtained from a woman aged 25 to 39 who had been exposed to COVID-19. CDR3s include the opening cysteine and the closing phenylalanine or tryptophan. Fields, in order: CDR3 length, V gene, J gene, D gene, clone size, CDR3 protein, CDR3 DNA. The D gene is left open where the match is weak. Clone size is given for some rows only: seen once, a few or many times, or a class if the clone is expanded.

15	TRBV27	TRBJ2-5	TRBD2	-	CASSGLAGGQETQYF	TGTGCCAGCAGTGGACTAGCGGGGGGTCAAGAGACCCAGTACTTC
13	TRBV12-5	TRBJ1-1	-	-	CASGSTGSTEAFF	TGTGCTAGTGGAAGTACAGGAAGTACTGAAGCTTTCTTT
15	TRBV18	TRBJ1-3	-	-	CASSPSGGAGNTIYF	TGTGCCAGCTCACCATCTGGAGGGGCAGGAAACACCATATATTTT
13	TRBV29-1	TRBJ1-2	TRBD1	-	CSVTRGDDYGYTF	TGCAGCGTGACCAGGGGGGACGATTATGGCTACACCTTC
15	TRBV10-2	TRBJ1-2	TRBD1	-	CASSENRGRGYGYTF	TGCGCCAGCAGTGAGAACAGGGGGCGCGGCTATGGCTACACCTTC
16	TRBV7-9	TRBJ2-1	TRBD2	few	CASSLVKGTSGNEQFF	TGTGCCAGCAGCTTAGTCAAAGGGACTAGCGGCAATGAGCAGTTCTTC
13	TRBV29-1	TRBJ2-3	TRBD1	-	CSVEWQGADTQYF	TGCAGCGTTGAATGGCAGGGGGCAGATACGCAGTATTTT
16	TRBV15	TRBJ2-7	-	-	CATSSPRRTADYEQYF	TGTGCCACCAGCTCTCCTAGGAGGACAGCGGACTACGAGCAGTACTTC
12	TRBV2	TRBJ1-1	-	-	CASITLASRAFF	TGTGCCAGCATAACATTGGCCTCTAGGGCTTTCTTT
16	TRBV5-4	TRBJ2-1	TRBD2	-	CASSYQGLAGYNEQFF	TGTGCCAGCAGCTACCAGGGACTAGCGGGTTACAATGAGCAGTTCTTC
14	TRBV6-1	TRBJ1-5	-	-	CASSEDGGPQPQHF	TGTGCCAGCAGTGAAGACGGGGGGCCTCAGCCCCAGCATTTT
14	TRBV5-1	TRBJ2-7	TRBD1	-	CASSVTGGAYEQYF	TGCGCCAGCAGCGTCACAGGGGGAGCCTACGAGCAGTACTTC
14	TRBV7-2	TRBJ1-4	-	-	CASSLSVGVEKLFF	TGTGCCAGCAGCTTAAGTGTAGGGGTTGAAAAACTGTTTTTT
13	TRBV5-4	TRBJ1-2	TRBD1	-	CASSPDRGYGYTF	TGTGCCAGCAGCCCTGACAGGGGCTATGGCTACACCTTC
17	TRBV10-3	TRBJ2-3	TRBD2	few	CAISEYPLAGESDTQYF	TGTGCCATCAGTGAGTACCCACTAGCGGGGGAGTCAGATACGCAGTATTTT
12	TRBV29-1	TRBJ1-2	-	few	CSVFTGTYGYTF	TGCAGCGTTTTTACAGGGACCTATGGCTACACCTTC
13	TRBV11-2	TRBJ1-5	-	once	CASSRGLDQPQHF	TGTGCCAGCAGCCGTGGACTGGATCAGCCCCAGCATTTT
14	TRBV6-6	TRBJ1-4	TRBD1	once	CASREDRWNEKLFF	TGTGCCAGCAGAGAGGACAGGTGGAATGAAAAACTGTTTTTT
14	TRBV11-2	TRBJ1-1	TRBD1	-	CASSFGDRGTEAFF	TGTGCCAGCAGCTTCGGGGACAGGGGCACTGAAGCTTTCTTT
15	TRBV9	TRBJ2-3	TRBD2	-	CASREGLAGTDTQYF	TGTGCCAGCAGGGAGGGACTAGCGGGCACAGATACGCAGTATTTT
17	TRBV5-6	TRBJ2-7	TRBD2	-	CASSQTSGGAKVYEQYF	TGTGCCAGCAGCCAGACTAGCGGGGGGGCCAAGGTCTACGAGCAGTACTTC
16	TRBV2	TRBJ1-1	-	few	CARATGAWGMNTEAFF	TGTGCCAGGGCGACAGGTGCTTGGGGCATGAACACTGAAGCTTTCTTT
15	TRBV7-2	TRBJ1-4	TRBD1	-	CASSVQTGTNEKLFF	TGTGCCAGCAGCGTACAGACAGGGACTAATGAAAAACTGTTTTTT
14	TRBV10-2	TRBJ1-5	TRBD1	-	CATKTGSGNQPQHF	TGCGCCACCAAGACAGGGTCCGGCAATCAGCCCCAGCATTTT
16	TRBV7-2	TRBJ1-1	-	-	CASSFPTGGGNTEAFF	TGTGCCAGCAGCTTCCCCACGGGAGGAGGGAACACTGAAGCTTTCTTT
18	TRBV5-5	TRBJ1-3	TRBD1	-	CASSSGTGGGFVGNTIYF	TGTGCCAGCAGCTCCGGGACAGGGGGCGGTTTCGTTGGAAACACCATATATTTT
13	TRBV11-2	TRBJ1-1	TRBD1	-	CASSSTGFTEAFF	TGTGCCAGCAGCTCGACAGGGTTCACTGAAGCTTTCTTT
14	TRBV16	TRBJ1-1	-	-	CASSQLSGNAEAFF	TGTGCCAGCAGCCAATTATCCGGGAACGCTGAAGCTTTCTTT
16	TRBV11-3	TRBJ2-1	-	-	CASSFRGASLGNEQFF	TGTGCCAGCAGCTTTCGGGGGGCTAGCCTCGGGAATGAGCAGTTCTTC
13	TRBV6-5	TRBJ1-2	-	-	CASTVQGNYGYTF	TGTGCCAGCACGGTGCAGGGGAACTATGGCTACACCTTC
14	TRBV11-3	TRBJ1-1	-	few	CASSLIEGDTEAFF	TGTGCCAGCAGCTTAATTGAGGGGGACACTGAAGCTTTCTTT
12	TRBV6-5	TRBJ1-2	TRBD1	-	CASSPDRATHTF	TGTGCCAGCTCCCCGGACAGGGCGACACACACCTTC
15	TRBV6-1	TRBJ2-7	-	-	CASGAIDSYTYEQYF	TGTGCCAGCGGGGCCATAGACAGCTACACCTACGAGCAGTACTTC
14	TRBV30	TRBJ1-5	TRBD1	-	CAWSVGQGFQPQHF	TGTGCCTGGAGTGTGGGACAGGGTTTTCAGCCCCAGCATTTT
14	TRBV7-8	TRBJ2-1	TRBD1	-	CASSDRGTYNEQFF	TGTGCCAGCTCTGACAGGGGGACTTACAATGAGCAGTTCTTC
16	TRBV9	TRBJ2-2	TRBD1	-	CASSVPAGGNTGELFF	TGTGCCAGCAGCGTCCCTGCAGGGGGCAACACCGGGGAGCTGTTTTTT
15	TRBV10-1	TRBJ2-2	TRBD1	once	CASSGDRGGTGELFF	TGCGCCAGCAGTGGGGACAGGGGAGGAACCGGGGAGCTGTTTTTT
13	TRBV27	TRBJ2-7	-	few	CASSLSGYYEQYF	TGTGCCAGCAGTCTGTCAGGGTACTACGAGCAGTACTTC
20	TRBV13	TRBJ2-3	TRBD2	-	CASSSRTGTSGGVRTDTQYF	TGTGCCAGCAGCTCGCGGACCGGGACTAGCGGGGGGGTCCGCACAGATACGCAGTATTTT
14	TRBV30	TRBJ2-1	TRBD2	-	CAWSDGGFPNEQFF	TGTGCCTGGAGTGACGGGGGGTTTCCCAATGAGCAGTTCTTC
13	TRBV7-9	TRBJ1-2	TRBD1	-	CASSQDRNYGYTF	TGTGCCAGCAGCCAGGACAGGAACTATGGCTACACCTTC
12	TRBV5-4	TRBJ1-2	-	-	CASSSGWQGYTF	TGTGCCAGCAGTTCAGGGTGGCAGGGCTACACCTTC
17	TRBV9	TRBJ2-2	TRBD1	-	CASSVVPTGANTGELFF	TGTGCCAGCAGCGTAGTTCCCACAGGGGCGAACACCGGGGAGCTGTTTTTT
14	TRBV19	TRBJ1-2	-	-	CATLRPGSLWGYTF	TGTGCCACCCTCCGGCCGGGTAGTTTGTGGGGCTACACCTTC
12	TRBV6-5	TRBJ1-6	-	-	CASRSGNSPLHF	TGTGCCAGCAGGAGCGGAAATTCACCCCTCCACTTT
14	TRBV2	TRBJ1-4	-	-	CASRETPRREKLFF	TGTGCCAGCAGGGAGACTCCAAGGCGGGAAAAACTGTTTTTT
15	TRBV5-4	TRBJ1-2	TRBD1	-	CASSFRGQGTHGYTF	TGTGCCAGCAGCTTTCGGGGACAGGGGACGCATGGCTACACCTTC
14	TRBV5-1	TRBJ1-1	-	-	CASSLALGVTEAFF	TGCGCCAGCAGCTTGGCGCTCGGGGTAACTGAAGCTTTCTTT
11	TRBV9	TRBJ1-6	TRBD1	-	CASAWDSTLHF	TGTGCCAGCGCATGGGACAGCACCCTCCACTTT
16	TRBV3-1/TRBV3-2	TRBJ1-1	-	-	CASSQVSREMNTEAFF	TGTGCCAGCAGCCAAGTGAGTAGGGAGATGAACACTGAAGCTTTCTTT
18	TRBV7-2	TRBJ2-3	TRBD2	-	CASSLAGTSGGAVDTQYF	TGTGCCAGCAGCTTAGCGGGCACTAGCGGGGGGGCCGTAGATACGCAGTATTTT
13	TRBV2	TRBJ1-1	-	-	CAIPGTRNTEAFF	TGTGCCATACCCGGGACACGGAACACTGAAGCTTTCTTT
14	TRBV11-2	TRBJ1-6	TRBD1	few	CASSLDRGNSPLHF	TGTGCCAGCAGCTTGGACAGGGGTAATTCACCCCTCCACTTT
15	TRBV5-5	TRBJ1-2	-	-	CASSLGRQSNYGYTF	TGTGCCAGCAGCTTGGGTCGACAGAGTAACTATGGCTACACCTTC
15	TRBV7-2	TRBJ1-3	-	medium-sized	CASSAQAGAGNTIYF	TGTGCCAGCAGCGCTCAAGCAGGGGCTGGAAACACCATATATTTT
13	TRBV23-1	TRBJ2-5	-	-	CASSQASKETQYF	TGCGCCAGCAGTCAAGCTAGCAAAGAGACCCAGTACTTC
14	TRBV5-5	TRBJ2-7	TRBD1	-	CASSLDRGTHEQYF	TGTGCCAGCAGCTTGGACAGGGGGACCCACGAGCAGTACTTC
15	TRBV7-8	TRBJ2-7	TRBD2	-	CASSFPSGGIDEQYF	TGTGCCAGCAGCTTCCCTAGCGGGGGGATCGACGAGCAGTACTTC
13	TRBV5-5	TRBJ1-2	-	few	CASSFDLRDGYTF	TGTGCCAGCAGCTTTGATTTGCGGGACGGCTACACCTTC
18	TRBV18	TRBJ2-5	TRBD1	-	CASSLSMAGQGFQETQYF	TGTGCCAGCTCACTCTCAATGGCGGGACAGGGGTTCCAAGAGACCCAGTACTTC